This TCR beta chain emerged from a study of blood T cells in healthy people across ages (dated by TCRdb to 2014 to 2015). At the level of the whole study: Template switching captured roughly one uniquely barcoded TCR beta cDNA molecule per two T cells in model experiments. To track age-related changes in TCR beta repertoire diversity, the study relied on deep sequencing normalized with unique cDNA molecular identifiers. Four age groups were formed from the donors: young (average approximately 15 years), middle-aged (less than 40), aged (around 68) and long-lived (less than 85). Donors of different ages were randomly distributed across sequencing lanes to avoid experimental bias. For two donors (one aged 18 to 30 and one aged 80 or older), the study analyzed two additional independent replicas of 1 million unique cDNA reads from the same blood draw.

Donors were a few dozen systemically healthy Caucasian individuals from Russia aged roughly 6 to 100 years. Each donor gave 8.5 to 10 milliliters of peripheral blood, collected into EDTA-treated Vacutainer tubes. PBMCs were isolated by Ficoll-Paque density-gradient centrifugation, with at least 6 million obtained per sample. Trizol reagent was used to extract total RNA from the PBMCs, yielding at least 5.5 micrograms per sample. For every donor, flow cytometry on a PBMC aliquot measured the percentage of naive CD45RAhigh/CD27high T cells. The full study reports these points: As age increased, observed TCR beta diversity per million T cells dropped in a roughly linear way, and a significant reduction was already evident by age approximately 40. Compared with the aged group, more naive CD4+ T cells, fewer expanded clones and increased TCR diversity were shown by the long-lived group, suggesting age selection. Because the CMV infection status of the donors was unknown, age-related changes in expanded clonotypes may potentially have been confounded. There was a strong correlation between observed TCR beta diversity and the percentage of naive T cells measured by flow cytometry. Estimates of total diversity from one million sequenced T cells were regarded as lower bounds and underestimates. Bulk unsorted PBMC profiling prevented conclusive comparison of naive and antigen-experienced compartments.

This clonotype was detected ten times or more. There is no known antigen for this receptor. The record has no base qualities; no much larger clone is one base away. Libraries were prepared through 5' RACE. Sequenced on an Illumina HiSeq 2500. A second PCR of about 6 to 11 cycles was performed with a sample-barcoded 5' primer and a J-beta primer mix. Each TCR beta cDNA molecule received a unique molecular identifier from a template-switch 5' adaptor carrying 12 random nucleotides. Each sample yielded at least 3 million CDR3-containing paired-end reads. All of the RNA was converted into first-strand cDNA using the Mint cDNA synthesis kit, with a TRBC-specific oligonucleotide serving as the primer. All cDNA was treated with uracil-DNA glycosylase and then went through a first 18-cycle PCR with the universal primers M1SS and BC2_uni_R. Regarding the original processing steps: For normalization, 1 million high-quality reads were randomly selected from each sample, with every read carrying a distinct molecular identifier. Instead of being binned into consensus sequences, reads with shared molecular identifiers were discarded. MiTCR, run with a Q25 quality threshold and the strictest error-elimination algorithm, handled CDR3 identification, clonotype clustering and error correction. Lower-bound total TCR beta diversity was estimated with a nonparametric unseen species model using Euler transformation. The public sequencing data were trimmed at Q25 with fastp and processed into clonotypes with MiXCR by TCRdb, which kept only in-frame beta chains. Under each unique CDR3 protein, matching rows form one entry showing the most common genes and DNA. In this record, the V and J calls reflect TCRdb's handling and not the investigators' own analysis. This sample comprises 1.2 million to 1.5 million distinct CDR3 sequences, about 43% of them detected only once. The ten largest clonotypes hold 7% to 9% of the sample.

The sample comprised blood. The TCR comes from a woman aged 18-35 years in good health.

The nucleotide sequence is TGTGCCAGCAGCTTAGACTACTACGAGCAGTACTTC. It is translated as CASSLDYYEQYF. The sequence is built from TRBV7-2 and TRBJ2-7; a confident D gene designation cannot be given. Trimming takes 1 base from V and 3 bases from J, and the germline ends sit 4 bases apart. The CDR3 runs 12 amino acids, cysteine and phenylalanine included. Just CDR3 DNA is preserved here, 36 bases in frame from base 1. In the germline V gene, CDR1 corresponds to SGHTA and CDR2 to FQGNSA.